These T cell receptor beta chains were read from a single sample in a study of T cells in Graves' hyperthyroidism and ophthalmopathy. TCRdb analysed the multiplex PCR reads with MiXCR anew, one entry per CDR3 protein. Seen here are roughly 600,000 distinct CDR3 sequences, about 14% observed once, and the top ten hold around 13%. The specimen was blood. These receptors were obtained from a woman in her forties or fifties with Graves' ophthalmopathy. The CDR3 runs from the conserved cysteine through the conserved F or W. A D gene is named only where the DNA matches it firmly. Size values are once, few and many counts, or a class for expanded clones, and some rows have none.

D gene	J gene	clone size	V gene	CDR3 DNA	CDR3 protein
.	TRBJ1-1	many	TRBV20-1	TGCAGTGCTAGAGAGGACACCCACACTGAAGCTTTCTTT	CSAREDTHTEAFF
TRBD2	TRBJ2-7	many	TRBV6-2/TRBV6-3	TGTGCCAGCAGACTCAGCGGGAGTGTGTACGAGCAGTACTTC	CASRLSGSVYEQYF
.	TRBJ1-2	few	TRBV29-1	TGCAGCGTTGAGACTCACAGGGATGGCTACACCTTC	CSVETHRDGYTF
.	TRBJ2-7	many	TRBV12-3/TRBV12-4	TGTGCCAGCAGTTTCGGGACGACCTACGAGCAGTACTTC	CASSFGTTYEQYF
.	TRBJ2-2	few	TRBV20-1	TGCAGTGCTAGAAGGCTAGCGAACACCGGGGAGCTGTTTTTT	CSARRLANTGELFF
.	TRBJ2-1	many	TRBV30	TGTGCCTGGAGTGTAAACGGGTATGAGCAGTTCTTC	CAWSVNGYEQFF
.	TRBJ2-3	.	TRBV6-1	TGTGCCAGCAGTTATTTTGGGGGCACAGATACGCAGTATTTT	CASSYFGGTDTQYF
.	TRBJ1-3	many	TRBV30	TGTGCCGGGAGGGTACAGGGATTCGTACGGACTGGAAACACCATATATTTT	CAGRVQGFVRTGNTIYF
.	TRBJ2-7	.	TRBV15	TGTGCCACCAGCAGAGATCGCCGCTACGAGCAGTACTTC	CATSRDRRYEQYF
.	TRBJ1-3	many	TRBV2	TGTGCCAGCAGTGCGTTTTGGGGGTCTGGAAACACCATATATTTT	CASSAFWGSGNTIYF
.	TRBJ1-3	.	TRBV7-2	TGTGCCAGCAGCTTATCCTCCCAGGGACGCTCTGGAAACACCATATATTTT	CASSLSSQGRSGNTIYF
.	TRBJ1-1	.	TRBV27	TGTGCCAGCAGAAATTTTATGAACACTGAAGCTTTCTTT	CASRNFMNTEAFF
.	TRBJ1-5	.	TRBV9	TGTGCCAGCAGCGGGGGGAATAGCAATCAGCCCCAGCATTTT	CASSGGNSNQPQHF
.	TRBJ1-6	.	TRBV12-3/TRBV12-4	TGTGCCAGCAGCCTAACAGAAACCTATAATTCACCCCTCCACTTT	CASSLTETYNSPLHF
TRBD2	TRBJ2-1	many	TRBV7-2	TGTGCCAGCCGGTTACCCGGGGGGGGTTATAATGAGCAGTTCTTC	CASRLPGGGYNEQFF
.	TRBJ2-2	.	TRBV6-4	TGTGCCAGCAGTGAGATTAACACCGGGGAGCTGTTTTTT	CASSEINTGELFF
.	TRBJ1-1	few	TRBV19	TGTGCCAGTTACGAAAACCCGGGTTTATCCAGGAACACTGAAGCTTTCTTT	CASYENPGLSRNTEAFF
.	TRBJ2-3	many	TRBV20-1	TGCAGTGCCAGGACCACAGATACGCAGTATTTT	CSARTTDTQYF
.	TRBJ2-1	many	TRBV29-1	TGCAGCGTTGGGCAGGGAGTGGGGACGTACAATGAGCAGTTCTTC	CSVGQGVGTYNEQFF
TRBD2	TRBJ2-4	few	TRBV24-1	TGTGCCACCCGTAGTGAGGGGGGGCTAGCGGGAGGCTTGGGCAAAAACATTCAGTACTTC	CATRSEGGLAGGLGKNIQYF
.	TRBJ2-7	many	TRBV30	TGTGCCTGGAATGGTGGGATCGGCTACGAGCAGTACTTC	CAWNGGIGYEQYF
.	TRBJ2-4	many	TRBV4-2	TGTGCCAGCAGCCAAGAACGAGGGCGAAACATTCAGTACTTC	CASSQERGRNIQYF
.	TRBJ2-1	.	TRBV28	TGTGCCGCTGGAATCGGGCGGGACCGTTACAATGAGCAGTTCTTC	CAAGIGRDRYNEQFF
.	TRBJ2-7	few	TRBV27	TGTGCCACTAGTATGGGTAACGAGCAGTACTTC	CATSMGNEQYF
TRBD2	TRBJ2-3	.	TRBV5-1	TGCGCCAGCACACTAGCGGGTAGCACAGATACGCAGTATTTT	CASTLAGSTDTQYF
TRBD2	TRBJ2-3	.	TRBV18	TGTGCCAGCTCACCACGGACTAGCGCAGATACGCAGTATTTT	CASSPRTSADTQYF
.	TRBJ1-4	few	TRBV5-5	TGTGCCAGCAGCTTGGCGGCGGCTGAAAAACTGTTTTTT	CASSLAAAEKLFF
TRBD2	TRBJ2-1	.	TRBV28	TGTGCCAGCAGTTTATTCATGTGGGCTAGCGGATCCCCTAATAACAATGAGCAGTTCTTC	CASSLFMWASGSPNNNEQFF
TRBD2	TRBJ2-3	many	TRBV10-3	TGTGCCACCCAGACTAGCGGGAGTTCCGCAGATACGCAGTATTTT	CATQTSGSSADTQYF
.	TRBJ1-2	.	TRBV28	TGTGCCAGCAGTTTATCAGTAGGGGGCTATGGCTACACCTTC	CASSLSVGGYGYTF
.	TRBJ2-2	many	TRBV20-1	TGCAGTGCTAGAAAGCCACCGCCCCCCTCGAACACCGGGGAGCTGTTTTTT	CSARKPPPPSNTGELFF
.	TRBJ2-3	.	TRBV15	TGTGCCACCAGCAGAAATAAGTTGCGCACAGATACGCAGTATTTT	CATSRNKLRTDTQYF
.	TRBJ2-2	many	TRBV20-1	TGCAGTGCTAGAGATCGACAGCTGAACACCGGGGAGCTGTTTTTT	CSARDRQLNTGELFF
.	TRBJ1-5	.	TRBV4-2	TGTGCCAGCAGCCAAGTATCGGGGGATCAGCCCCAGCATTTT	CASSQVSGDQPQHF
TRBD1	TRBJ2-7	.	TRBV11-2	TGTGCCAGCAGGCCCCTAACTGGGACAGGGACCGAGCAGTACTTC	CASRPLTGTGTEQYF
TRBD2	TRBJ2-1	.	TRBV12-3/TRBV12-4	TGTGCCAGCAGTTTTAGGCTAGCGGGAGTGAGCTCAAGGTCCTACAATGAGCAGTTCTTC	CASSFRLAGVSSRSYNEQFF
.	TRBJ1-6	many	TRBV28	TGTGCCAGCAGTTTAGGTGGCGGTCGGTCACCCCTCCACTTT	CASSLGGGRSPLHF
.	TRBJ2-7	.	TRBV29-1	TGCAGCGTTGAAGAATGGGGGGCCCGGCCCTACGAGCAGTACTTC	CSVEEWGARPYEQYF
TRBD1	TRBJ2-5	many	TRBV5-5	TGTGCCAGCAGCTTGATGACAGGGGGTGAGACCCAGTACTTC	CASSLMTGGETQYF
TRBD1	TRBJ2-3	many	TRBV20-1	TGCAGTGCTATTGACAGGGGCACAGATACGCAGTATTTT	CSAIDRGTDTQYF
.	TRBJ2-7	.	TRBV4-2	TGTGCCAGCAGCCAAGTGCCCGGGAACCACGAGCAGTACTTC	CASSQVPGNHEQYF
.	TRBJ1-1	many	TRBV7-9	TGTGCCATACAGGGTTTGAACACTGAAGCTTTCTTT	CAIQGLNTEAFF